This note documents a single T cell receptor (beta chain) sequence. The sample comes from a study of response to subunit inactivated influenza vaccine. Germline CDR1 reads SQVTM; CDR2 reads ANQGSEA. The CDR3 contains 14 residues. Trimming took 7 bases from V and 10 from J, leaving 23 bases between them. TCRdb redid the calling of the RT-PCR reads with MiXCR, one entry per CDR3 protein. The sample carries about 530,000 distinct CDR3 sequences, approximately 10% recorded once. V and J are TRBV29-1 and TRBJ2-4; a possible D gene is TRBD1 (6 bases). This specimen consisted of PBMCs from blood, obtained on the day of vaccination. The clonotype was recovered from a man aged 50-60 years who received an inactivated influenza vaccine. In nucleotides, the CDR3 is TGCAGCGCCGGACAGCCAGGACTTGGGAATATTCAGTACTTC. This codes for CSAGQPGLGNIQYF.